Each of the 7 T cell receptor beta chains below was sequenced from the same sample in a study of blood T cell repertoires in COVID-19. Sequencing used immunoSEQ multiplex PCR; TCRdb keeps in-frame clones, though not all of them. Of some 40,000 clones in the sample, roughly 88% were seen once. Sequencing was performed on peripheral blood. Source of these receptors: a human donor in a cohort sampled during active COVID-19.

The chain links TRBV20-1 to TRBJ2-2; 8 nucleotides align to TRBD1. The germline V gene encodes CDR1 DFQATT and CDR2 SNEGSKA (reference sequence). The CDR3 runs to 15 residues. V dropped 3 bases and J dropped 4; count of bases not matched to a gene: 7. DNA of the CDR3: TGCAGTGCTAGTGCAGGGGGCTCTGGCACCGGGGAGCTGTTTTTT. It specifies CSASAGGSGTGELFF.

This sequence joins TRBV5-1 and TRBJ2-7, with D possibly TRBD2 on 7 matching bases. Looked up from germline, CDR1 is SGHRS and CDR2 is YFSETQ. This CDR3 region has 14 residues. Trimming pared 7 bases from V and 7 bases from J, leaving 21 bases between. The CDR3 DNA reads TGCGCCAGCGGTACAGGGATGGGGGGGTCTGAGCAGTACTTC. Its translation: CASGTGMGGSEQYF.

V and J are TRBV27 and TRBJ2-7, with D tentatively TRBD2 (5 bases). V was pared by 8 bases and J by 3 bases, with 14 bases between. The V gene's germline CDR1 is MNHEY and CDR2 SMNVEV (reference sequence). This CDR3 spans 13 amino acids. The DNA of the CDR3 is TGTGCCAGCCGCCCTTGGGCGGGCTACGAGCAGTACTTC. The encoded protein is CASRPWAGYEQYF.

This clone was counted once. The rearrangement joins TRBV3-1 (or the pseudogene TRBV3-2) to TRBJ2-1; 11 bases are shared with TRBD2. Germline values: CDR1 LGHDT, CDR2 YNNKEL (reference sequence). The length of the CDR3 is 17 residues. V lost 4 bases, J lost 5 bases, and 10 bases stayed unmatched. The CDR3 DNA sequence: TGTGCCAGCAGCCCCTACCGACTAGCGGGGCCAAACAATGAGCAGTTCTTC. This codes for CASSPYRLAGPNNEQFF.

The chain is built from TRBV6-1 and TRBJ1-5; no firm D call. Germline-derived CDR1 and CDR2 are MNHNS and SASEGT. This CDR3 is 13 amino acids long. V was trimmed by 3 bases and J by 5 bases, leaving 8 bases between them. Here the CDR3 reads CASSERFYQPQHF. In DNA form, the CDR3 reads TGTGCCAGCAGTGAGAGGTTTTATCAGCCCCAGCATTTT.

The rearrangement uses TRBV3-1 (or the pseudogene TRBV3-2) and TRBJ2-3; the D gene is possibly TRBD2 (6 bases). Germline assignment: CDR1 LGHDT and CDR2 YNNKEL (reference sequence). Trimming removed 2 bases from V and 8 bases from J, with 20 bases in between. This CDR3 has 16 amino acids. Written as DNA, the CDR3 is TGTGCCAGCAGCCAACCCTTCTGGGGGGACCCGGGTACGCAGTATTTT. Translating it yields CASSQPFWGDPGTQYF.

The CDR3: CASKPTGSSYEQYF. CDR3 coding DNA: TGTGCCAGCAAGCCGACAGGAAGCTCCTACGAGCAGTACTTC. J is TRBJ2-7 and V is TRBV2; D is possibly TRBD1 (6 bases). Germline CDR1 and CDR2: SNHLY and FYNNEI. Trimming removed 7 bases at V and 0 bases at J, with 13 bases between. This CDR3 spans 14 amino acids.